The rows below give T cell receptor beta chains drawn from one sample of a study of CD8+CD57+ T cells in acquired aplastic anemia. TCRdb reanalysed the reads using MiXCR and keeps one entry per CDR3 protein. The data contain 150,000 to 200,000 distinct CDR3 sequences, approximately 48% of them singletons. The specimen was sorted CD4+, CD8+, or CD8+CD57+ T cells (not recorded which) from PBMCs. The receptors originated from a human donor with aplastic anemia. The CDR3 runs from the conserved cysteine through the conserved F or W. A D gene is named only where the DNA matches it firmly. Size tells how often a clone was seen (once, few, many) or the class of an expanded clone, and some rows leave it out.

D: NA
J: TRBJ2-7
V: TRBV18
size: many
CDR3: CASSPGQGHEQYF
DNA: TGTGCCAGCTCACCAGGCCAGGGTCACGAGCAGTACTTC

D: TRBD2
J: TRBJ2-7
V: TRBV19
size: once
CDR3: CASRGVASEQYF
DNA: TGTGCCAGTCGGGGGGTGGCGAGCGAGCAGTACTTC

D: TRBD2
J: TRBJ2-3
V: TRBV11-2
size: NA
CDR3: CASSFLREGTDTQYF
DNA: TGTGCCAGCAGCTTTTTGCGGGAGGGCACAGATACGCAGTATTTT

D: TRBD1
J: TRBJ2-1
V: TRBV29-1
size: few
CDR3: CSVGTGSNEQFF
DNA: TGCAGCGTCGGGACAGGAAGCAATGAGCAGTTCTTC

D: TRBD2
J: TRBJ2-3
V: TRBV6-1
size: NA
CDR3: CASSPLGRGITDTQYF
DNA: TGTGCCAGCAGCCCCCTGGGGAGGGGCATCACAGATACGCAGTACTTT

D: NA
J: TRBJ2-3
V: TRBV7-9
size: many
CDR3: CASSPFLQGDTDTQYF
DNA: TGTGCCAGCAGCCCGTTCCTACAGGGAGACACAGATACGCAGTATTTT

D: TRBD1
J: TRBJ2-7
V: TRBV7-3
size: once
CDR3: CASSAGTGDYEQYF
DNA: TGTGCCAGCAGCGCCGGGACAGGAGACTACGAGCAGTACTTC

D: NA
J: TRBJ1-1
V: TRBV3-1
size: NA
CDR3: CASSQVGVNTEAFF
DNA: TGTGCCAGCAGCCAAGTAGGAGTGAACACTGAAGCTTTCTTT

D: TRBD1
J: TRBJ2-1
V: TRBV7-8
size: NA
CDR3: CASSSRQGGRNEQFF
DNA: TGTGCCAGCAGCTCAAGACAGGGTGGAAGAAATGAGCAGTTCTTC

D: TRBD1
J: TRBJ1-5
V: TRBV2
size: NA
CDR3: CASRGQSSNQPQHF
DNA: TGTGCCAGCAGGGGACAGAGCTCCAATCAGCCCCAGCATTTT

D: TRBD1
J: TRBJ1-1
V: TRBV25-1
size: NA
CDR3: CASGQGNTEAFF
DNA: TGTGCCAGCGGACAGGGGAACACTGAAGCTTTCTTT

D: NA
J: TRBJ2-3
V: TRBV24-1
size: NA
CDR3: CATSDLGRGADTQYF
DNA: TGTGCCACCAGTGATTTGGGGAGAGGGGCAGATACGCAGTATTTT

D: NA
J: TRBJ2-7
V: TRBV12-3/TRBV12-4
size: many
CDR3: CASSLAPDRDEQYF
DNA: TGTGCCAGCAGTTTAGCGCCGGATAGGGACGAGCAGTACTTC

D: TRBD1
J: TRBJ1-5
V: TRBV7-2
size: few
CDR3: CASSSQTGGNQPQHF
DNA: TGTGCCAGCAGCTCCCAGACAGGGGGCAATCAGCCCCAGCATTTT

D: NA
J: TRBJ2-7
V: TRBV6-1
size: many
CDR3: CASSLEGGLGEQYF
DNA: TGTGCCAGCAGTCTCGAGGGCGGGTTGGGGGAGCAGTACTTC

D: NA
J: TRBJ1-1
V: TRBV29-1
size: NA
CDR3: CSVETGSTEAFF
DNA: TGCAGCGTTGAAACAGGAAGCACTGAAGCTTTCTTT